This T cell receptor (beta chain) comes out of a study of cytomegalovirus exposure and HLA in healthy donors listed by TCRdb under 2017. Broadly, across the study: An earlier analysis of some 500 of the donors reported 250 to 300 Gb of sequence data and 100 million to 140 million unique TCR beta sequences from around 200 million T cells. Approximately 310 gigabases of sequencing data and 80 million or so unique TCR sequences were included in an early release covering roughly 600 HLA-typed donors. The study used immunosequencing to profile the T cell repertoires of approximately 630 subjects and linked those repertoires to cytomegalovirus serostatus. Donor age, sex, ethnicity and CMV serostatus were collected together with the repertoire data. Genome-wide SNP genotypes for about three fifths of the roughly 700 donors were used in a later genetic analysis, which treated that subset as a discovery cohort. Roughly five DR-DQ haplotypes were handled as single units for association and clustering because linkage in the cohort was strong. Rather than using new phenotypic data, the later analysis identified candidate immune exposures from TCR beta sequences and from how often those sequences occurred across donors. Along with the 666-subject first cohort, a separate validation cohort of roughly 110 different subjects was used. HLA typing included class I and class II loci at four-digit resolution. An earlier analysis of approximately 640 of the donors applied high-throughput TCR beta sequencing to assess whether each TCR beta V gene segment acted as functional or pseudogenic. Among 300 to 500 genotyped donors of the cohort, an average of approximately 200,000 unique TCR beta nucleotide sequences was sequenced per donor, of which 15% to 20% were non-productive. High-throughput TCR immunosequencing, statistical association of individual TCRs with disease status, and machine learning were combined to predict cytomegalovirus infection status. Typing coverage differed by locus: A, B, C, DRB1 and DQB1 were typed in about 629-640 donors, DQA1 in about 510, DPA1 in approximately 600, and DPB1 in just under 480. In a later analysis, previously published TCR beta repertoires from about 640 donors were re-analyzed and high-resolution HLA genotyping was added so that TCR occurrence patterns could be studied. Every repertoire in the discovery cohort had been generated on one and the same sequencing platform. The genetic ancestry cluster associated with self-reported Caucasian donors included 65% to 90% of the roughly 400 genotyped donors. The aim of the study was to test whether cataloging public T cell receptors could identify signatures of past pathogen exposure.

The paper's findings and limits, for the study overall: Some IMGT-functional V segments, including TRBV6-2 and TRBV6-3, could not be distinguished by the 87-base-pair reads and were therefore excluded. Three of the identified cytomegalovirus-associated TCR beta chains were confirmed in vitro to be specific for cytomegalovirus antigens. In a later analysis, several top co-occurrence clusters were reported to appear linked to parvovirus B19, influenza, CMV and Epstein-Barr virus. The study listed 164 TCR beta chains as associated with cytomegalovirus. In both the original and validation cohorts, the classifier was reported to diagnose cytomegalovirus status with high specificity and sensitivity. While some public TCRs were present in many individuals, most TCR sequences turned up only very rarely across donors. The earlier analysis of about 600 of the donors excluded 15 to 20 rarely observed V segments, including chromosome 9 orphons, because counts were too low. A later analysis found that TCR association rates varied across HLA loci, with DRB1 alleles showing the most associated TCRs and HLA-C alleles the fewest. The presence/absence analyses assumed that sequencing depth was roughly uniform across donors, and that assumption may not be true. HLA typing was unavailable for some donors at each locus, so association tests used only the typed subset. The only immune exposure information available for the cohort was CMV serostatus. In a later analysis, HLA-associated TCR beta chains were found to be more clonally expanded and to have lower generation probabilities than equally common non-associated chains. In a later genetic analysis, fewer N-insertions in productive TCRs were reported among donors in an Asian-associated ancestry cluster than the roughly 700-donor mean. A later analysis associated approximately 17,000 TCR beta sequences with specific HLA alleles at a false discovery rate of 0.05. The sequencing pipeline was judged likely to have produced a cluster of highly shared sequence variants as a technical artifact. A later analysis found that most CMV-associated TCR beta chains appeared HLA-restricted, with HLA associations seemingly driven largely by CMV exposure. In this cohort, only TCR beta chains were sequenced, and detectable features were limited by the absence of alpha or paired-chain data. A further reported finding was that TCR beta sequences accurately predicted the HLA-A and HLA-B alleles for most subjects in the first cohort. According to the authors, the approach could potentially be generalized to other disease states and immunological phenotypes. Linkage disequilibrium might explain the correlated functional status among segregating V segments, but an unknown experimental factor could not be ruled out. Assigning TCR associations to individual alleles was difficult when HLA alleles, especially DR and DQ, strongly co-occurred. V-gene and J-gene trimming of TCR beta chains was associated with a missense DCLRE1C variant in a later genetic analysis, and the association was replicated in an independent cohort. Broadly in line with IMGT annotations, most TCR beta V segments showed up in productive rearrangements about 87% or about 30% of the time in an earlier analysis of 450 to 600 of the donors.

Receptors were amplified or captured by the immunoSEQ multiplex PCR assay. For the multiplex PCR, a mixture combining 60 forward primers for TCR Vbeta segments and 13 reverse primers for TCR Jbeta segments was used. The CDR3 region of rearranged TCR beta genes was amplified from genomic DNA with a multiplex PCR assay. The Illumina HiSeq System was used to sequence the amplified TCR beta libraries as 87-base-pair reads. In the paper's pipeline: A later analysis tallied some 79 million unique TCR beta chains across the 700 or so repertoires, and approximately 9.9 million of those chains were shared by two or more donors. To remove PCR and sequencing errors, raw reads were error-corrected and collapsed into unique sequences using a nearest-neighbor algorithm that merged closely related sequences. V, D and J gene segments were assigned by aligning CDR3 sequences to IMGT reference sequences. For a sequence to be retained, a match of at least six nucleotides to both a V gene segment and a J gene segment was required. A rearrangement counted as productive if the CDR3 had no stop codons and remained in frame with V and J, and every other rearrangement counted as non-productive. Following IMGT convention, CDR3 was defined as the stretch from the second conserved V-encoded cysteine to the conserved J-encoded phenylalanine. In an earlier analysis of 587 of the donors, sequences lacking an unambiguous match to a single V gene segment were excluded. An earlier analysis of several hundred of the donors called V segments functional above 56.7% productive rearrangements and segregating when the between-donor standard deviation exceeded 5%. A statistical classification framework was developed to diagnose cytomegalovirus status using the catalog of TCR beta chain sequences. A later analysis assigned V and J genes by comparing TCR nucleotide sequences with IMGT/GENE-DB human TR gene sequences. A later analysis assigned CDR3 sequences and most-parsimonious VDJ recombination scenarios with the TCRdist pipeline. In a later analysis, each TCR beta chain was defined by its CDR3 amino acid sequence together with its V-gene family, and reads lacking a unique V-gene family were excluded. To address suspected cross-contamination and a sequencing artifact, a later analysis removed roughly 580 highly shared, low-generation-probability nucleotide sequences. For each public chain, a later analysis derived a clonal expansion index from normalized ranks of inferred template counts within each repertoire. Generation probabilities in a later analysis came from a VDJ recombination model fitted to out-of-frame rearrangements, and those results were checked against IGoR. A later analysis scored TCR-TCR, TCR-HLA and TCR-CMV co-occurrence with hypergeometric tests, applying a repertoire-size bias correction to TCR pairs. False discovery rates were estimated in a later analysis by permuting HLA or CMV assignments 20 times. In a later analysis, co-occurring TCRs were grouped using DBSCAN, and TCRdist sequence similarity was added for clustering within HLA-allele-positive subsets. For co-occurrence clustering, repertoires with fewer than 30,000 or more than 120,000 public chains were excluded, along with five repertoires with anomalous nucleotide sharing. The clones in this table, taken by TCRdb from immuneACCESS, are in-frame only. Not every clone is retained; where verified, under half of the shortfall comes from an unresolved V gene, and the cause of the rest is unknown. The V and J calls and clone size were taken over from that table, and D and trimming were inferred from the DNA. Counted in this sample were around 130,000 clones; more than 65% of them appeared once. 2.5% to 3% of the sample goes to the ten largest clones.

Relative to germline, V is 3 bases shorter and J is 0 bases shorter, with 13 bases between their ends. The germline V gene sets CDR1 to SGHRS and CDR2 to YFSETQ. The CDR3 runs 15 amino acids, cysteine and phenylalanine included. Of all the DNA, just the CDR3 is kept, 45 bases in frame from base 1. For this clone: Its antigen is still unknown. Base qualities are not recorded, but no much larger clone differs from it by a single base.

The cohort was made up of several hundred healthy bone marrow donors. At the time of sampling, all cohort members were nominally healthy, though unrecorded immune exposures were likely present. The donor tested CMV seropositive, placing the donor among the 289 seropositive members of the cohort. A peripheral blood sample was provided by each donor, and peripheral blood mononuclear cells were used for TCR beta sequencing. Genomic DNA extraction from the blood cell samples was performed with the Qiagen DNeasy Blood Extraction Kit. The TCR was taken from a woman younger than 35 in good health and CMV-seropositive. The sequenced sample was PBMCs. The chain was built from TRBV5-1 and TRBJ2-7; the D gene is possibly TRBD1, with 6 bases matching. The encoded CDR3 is CASSWTAASSYEQYF. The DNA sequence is TGCGCCAGCAGCTGGACAGCCGCGAGCTCCTACGAGCAGTACTTC.